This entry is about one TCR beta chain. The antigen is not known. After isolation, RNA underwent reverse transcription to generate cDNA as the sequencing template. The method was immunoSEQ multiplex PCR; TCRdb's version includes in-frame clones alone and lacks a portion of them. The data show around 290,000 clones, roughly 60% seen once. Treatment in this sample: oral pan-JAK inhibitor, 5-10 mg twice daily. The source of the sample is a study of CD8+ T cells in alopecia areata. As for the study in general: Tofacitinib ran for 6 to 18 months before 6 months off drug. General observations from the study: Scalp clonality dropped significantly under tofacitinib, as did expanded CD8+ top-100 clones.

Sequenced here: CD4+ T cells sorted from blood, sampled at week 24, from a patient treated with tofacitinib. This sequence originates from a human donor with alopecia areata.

CDR3: CASSLTGGDSPLHF. CDR3 DNA sequence: TGTGCCAGCAGCCTTACAGGGGGCGATTCACCCCTCCACTTT. The chain joins TRBV7-2 to TRBJ1-6; 9 nucleotides agree with TRBD1. Per germline, CDR1 SGHTA and CDR2 FQGNSA. V lost 5 bases to trimming and J lost 8 bases; unmatched junction nucleotides: 4. The length of the CDR3 is 14 residues.